Listed here are 27 T cell receptor beta chains from one sample, sequenced in a study of shared clonotypes between healthy human individuals (dated by TCRdb to the early 2020s). Receptor amplification or capture employed the immunoSEQ multiplex PCR assay. TCRdb's version of the immuneACCESS table is confined to in-frame rearrangements and falls short of the full clone set. An unresolved V gene accounts for under half of the shortfall where checked; the remainder is of unknown origin. The sample table contains approximately 2.3 million clones; only one count was recorded for 90% to 95% of them. The top ten hold 0.39% of the sample. The sequenced sample was naive CD4+ T cells from PBMCs. The cell subset or site label, read with the paper, signifies: CD45RA+ positively selected. These receptors were obtained from a man younger than 35 in good health. Some clones in this sample may be carry-over from other donors' samples.

The chain couples TRBV27 to TRBJ1-1, with TRBD1 matching 7 bases. Losses at the gene ends were 6 bases for V and 2 bases for J; bases not matched to a gene: 6. This CDR3 contains 14 residues. In germline, CDR1 is MNHEY, CDR2 SMNVEV (reference sequence). CDR3 coding DNA: TGTGCCAGCAGCTCGACAGGGACCAACACTGAAGCTTTCTTT. This sequence encodes CASSSTGTNTEAFF.

This chain joins TRBV7-2 and TRBJ1-1; D is possibly TRBD1 (5 bases). The ends were cut back, 1 base at V and 0 bases at J, with 9 bases in the middle. The CDR3 is 15 residues long. Germline V gives CDR1 SGHTA, CDR2 FQGNSA. CDR3 region: CASSLGAGVNTEAFF. The DNA of the CDR3 is TGTGCCAGCAGCTTAGGGGCGGGGGTGAACACTGAAGCTTTCTTT.

This chain uses TRBV5-1 with TRBJ1-4; D remains ambiguous. The CDR3 consists of 12 residues. V lost 8 bases to trimming and J lost 4 bases, with 9 bases between them. CDR1 and CDR2 (germline): SGHRS, YFSETQ. Here the CDR3 DNA reads TGCGCCAGTAGAGAGGGTAATGAAAAACTGTTTTTT. Its translation: CASREGNEKLFF. Using reference TRBV5-1 and TRBJ1-4 for the parts outside the CDR3, the full variable domain is KAGVTQTPRYLIKTRGQQVTLSCSPISGHRSVSWYQQTPGQGLQFLFEYFSETQRNKGNFPGRFSGRQFSNSRSEMNVSTLELGDSALYLCASREGNEKLFFGSGTQLSVL.

This clone was observed once. The same CDR3 arises from other DNA sequences in this sample as well. DNA of the CDR3: TGTGCCAGCAGCGCTCCAGGCACAGATACGCAGTATTTT. Its protein is CASSAPGTDTQYF. The rearrangement uses TRBV9 and TRBJ2-3, with unresolved D. V was trimmed by 3 bases and J by 1 base, leaving 6 bases between them. Per germline, CDR1 SGDLS and CDR2 YYNGEE. There are 13 residues in the CDR3.

The chain uses TRBV5-1 and TRBJ1-1; weak D call: TRBD1 (5 bases). In germline, CDR1 is SGHRS, CDR2 YFSETQ. V was pared by 7 bases and J by 0 bases, with 16 bases between. This CDR3 has 15 residues. The CDR3 nucleotides are TGCGCCAGCGCGTGGGGGACCCCCATGAACACTGAAGCTTTCTTT. Residues: CASAWGTPMNTEAFF.

This clone was detected only a few times. The J gene is TRBJ1-2, the V gene TRBV2, with 7 bases identical to TRBD1. Germline CDR1 and CDR2: SNHLY and FYNNEI. The CDR3 is 12 amino acids. Losses at the gene ends were 6 bases for V and 5 bases for J; bases not matched to a gene: 3. As DNA, the CDR3 is TGTGCCAGCAGAGACAGGGAATATGGCTACACCTTC. Translated: CASRDREYGYTF.

In nucleotides, the CDR3 is TGTGCCAGCAGTCCGGGACACCCTCGACAATTTACCGGGGAGCTGTTTTTT. This encodes CASSPGHPRQFTGELFF. The rearrangement links TRBV25-1 to TRBJ2-2; TRBD1 is a possible D gene (6 bases). Trimming cost V 5 bases and J 5 bases, with 21 bases left between them. The CDR3 length is 17 residues. Germline CDR1 is MGHDK and CDR2 is SYGVNS. Filled out from reference TRBV25-1 and TRBJ2-2, the complete variable domain reads EADIYQTPRYLVIGTGKKITLECSQTMGHDKMYWYQQDPGMELHLIHYSYGVNSTEKGDLSSESTVSRIRTEHFPLTLESARPSHTSQYLCASSPGHPRQFTGELFFGEGSRLTVL.

The chain uses TRBV1 and TRBJ1-5. TRBV1 is tagged as a pseudogene. The CDR3 is made up of 13 amino acids. Here the CDR3 reads CTSSQEAPQPQHF. CDR3 DNA sequence: TGCACCAGCAGCCAAGAAGCGCCTCAGCCCCAGCATTTT.

The rearrangement joins TRBV5-1 to TRBJ1-5; the D gene is possibly TRBD1 (6 bases). Per the germline V gene, CDR1 is SGHRS and CDR2 is YFSETQ. V lost 3 bases and J 3 bases, leaving 10 bases between the germline ends. CDR3 length equals 14 residues. The CDR3 region is CASSSGQHNQPQHF. Written as DNA, the CDR3 is TGCGCCAGCAGCTCCGGACAGCACAATCAGCCCCAGCATTTT.

V gene TRBV18 combines with J gene TRBJ1-1, with 8 positions matching TRBD1. CDR1 and CDR2 from the germline V gene are KGHSH and LQKENI. The length of the CDR3 is 15 residues. The J segment lost 0 bases and the V segment lost 4 bases, leaving 4 bases of the junction unmatched. Here the CDR3 reads CASSQWTGMNTEAFF. DNA for the CDR3: TGTGCCAGCTCACAGTGGACAGGGATGAACACTGAAGCTTTCTTT. The whole variable domain, filled in from reference TRBV18 and TRBJ1-1, reads NAGVMQNPRHLVRRRGQEARLRCSPMKGHSHVYWYRQLPEEGLKFMVYLQKENIIDESGMPKERFSAEFPKEGPSILRIQQVVRGDSAAYFCASSQWTGMNTEAFFGQGTRLTVV.

The chain combines TRBV9 with TRBJ2-6; D is perhaps TRBD2 (6 bases). This CDR3 comprises 15 residues. Per germline, CDR1 SGDLS and CDR2 YYNGEE. V dropped 6 bases and J dropped 0 bases, with 10 bases sitting between them. The CDR3 sequence: CASTTGDSGANVLTF. In nucleotides, the CDR3 is TGTGCCAGCACCACGGGGGACTCTGGGGCCAACGTCCTGACTTTC. The complete variable domain, with remaining parts taken from reference TRBV9 and TRBJ2-6, reads DSGVTQTPKHLITATGQRVTLRCSPRSGDLSVYWYQQSLDQGLQFLIQYYNGEERAKGNILERFSAQQFPDLHSELNLSSLELGDSALYFCASTTGDSGANVLTFGAGSRLTVL.

The J gene is TRBJ2-5, the V gene TRBV11-1; D not resolved. V shed 1 base and J shed 1 base, with 10 bases lying between them. From germline, CDR1 is SGHAT and CDR2 FQDESV (reference sequence). The CDR3 has 15 amino acids. CDR3 DNA: TGTGCCAGCAGCTTAGGTGCGGCCATCCAAGAGACCCAGTACTTC. The encoded protein is CASSLGAAIQETQYF.

The V and J genes are TRBV28 and TRBJ2-2, with a possible D match to TRBD1 (6 bases). The CDR3 sequence is 14 residues long. The germline gives CDR1 MDHEN, CDR2 SYDVKM. The DNA for the CDR3 is TGTGCAAGTACTGTGGGGGCAAACACCGGGGAGCTGTTTTTT. It encodes CASTVGANTGELFF. The whole variable domain, filled in from reference TRBV28 and TRBJ2-2, reads DVKVTQSSRYLVKRTGEKVFLECVQDMDHENMFWYRQDPGLGLRLIYFSYDVKMKEKGDIPEGYSVSREKKERFSLILESASTNQTSMYLCASTVGANTGELFFGEGSRLTVL.

The V call is TRBV28, the J call TRBJ2-1; weak D call: TRBD1 (7 bases). Deletions cut 4 bases from V and 0 bases from J, with 13 bases between. There are 16 residues in the CDR3. The germline V gene has CDR1 MDHEN and CDR2 SYDVKM. The CDR3 sequence: CASSSPQGGSYNEQFF. The CDR3 DNA follows: TGTGCCAGCAGTTCGCCCCAGGGGGGCTCCTACAATGAGCAGTTCTTC.

The V and J genes are TRBV4-1 and TRBJ2-1, with 15 bases that match TRBD2. The CDR3 is 17 residues long. V lost 4 bases to trimming and J lost 4 bases; unmatched junction nucleotides: 5. CDR1 and CDR2 (germline): MGHRA, YSYEKL. The CDR3: CASSPGLAGGIYNEQFF. The CDR3 bases are TGCGCCAGCAGCCCAGGACTAGCGGGAGGGATATACAATGAGCAGTTCTTC.

Notes on this clone: The same CDR3 can be traced to other DNA sequences in this sample. The genes are TRBV5-1 and TRBJ1-4; 9 bases agree with TRBD1. Losses at the gene ends were 0 bases for V and 5 bases for J; bases not matched to a gene: 2. Germline V lookup: CDR1 SGHRS, CDR2 YFSETQ. The CDR3 spans 15 residues. CDR3: CASSLAGQGNEKLFF. The CDR3 DNA reads as TGCGCCAGCAGCTTGGCGGGACAGGGAAATGAAAAACTGTTTTTT.

The rearrangement uses TRBV19 and TRBJ1-1, with TRBD1 as a possible D gene (5 bases). V was trimmed by 1 base and J by 4 bases, leaving 7 bases between them. This CDR3 comprises 13 residues. Germline loops: CDR1 LNHDA, CDR2 SQIVND (reference sequence). CDR3 sequence (DNA): TGTGCCAGTAGTATAGCAGGGCCCACTGAAGCTTTCTTT. Amino acid sequence: CASSIAGPTEAFF. Combining the CDR3 with reference TRBV19 and TRBJ1-1 gives the whole variable domain DGGITQSPKYLFRKEGQNVTLSCEQNLNHDAMYWYRQDPGQGLRLIYYSQIVNDFQKGDIAEGYSVSREKKESFPLTVTSAQKNPTAFYLCASSIAGPTEAFFGQGTRLTVV.

The chain employs TRBV7-9 and TRBJ2-7, with 14 bases aligning to TRBD2. The CDR3 is 15 amino acids. V shed 4 bases and J 13 bases; nucleotides not matched to a gene: 12. Germline CDR1 is SEHNR and CDR2 is FQNEAQ (reference sequence). CDR3 DNA sequence: TGTGCCAGCAGCTCAACCGGGACTAGCGGGAGCGGGAGATACTTC. As protein: CASSSTGTSGSGRYF.

J is TRBJ1-3 and V is TRBV28; the D gene is possibly TRBD1 (6 bases). The CDR3 sequence is 15 residues long. Germline CDR1 is MDHEN and CDR2 is SYDVKM. Trimming took 6 bases from V and 0 from J, leaving 12 bases between them. In nucleotides, the CDR3 is TGTGCCAGCAGGGGACAACGGGACTCTGGAAACACCATATATTTT. Translation gives CASRGQRDSGNTIYF.

The chain combines TRBV7-3 with TRBJ2-3; TRBD2 matches at 8 bases. CDR3 length equals 16 residues. Germline V CDR1 and CDR2: SGHTA, FQGTGA. The trim removed 1 base at V and 3 bases at J, leaving 6 bases unmatched. As DNA, the CDR3 is TGTGCCAGCAGCTTAATCGGCCAGCGGGGGACAGATACGCAGTATTTT. Protein sequence: CASSLIGQRGTDTQYF.

This clone was detected only once. This chain links TRBV5-1 with TRBJ1-3, with 7 bases aligning to TRBD1. The germline CDR1 and CDR2 sequences are SGHRS and YFSETQ. The V segment lost 3 bases and the J segment 5 bases; nucleotides outside the gene matches: 2. This CDR3 contains 13 residues. Here the CDR3 reads CASSSGQRNTIYF. CDR3 DNA: TGCGCCAGCAGCTCGGGACAGAGAAACACCATATATTTT.

In regard to this clone: The same CDR3 can be traced to other DNA sequences in this sample. This chain uses TRBV15 with TRBJ1-5, with D maybe TRBD1 (5 bases). CDR1 is LNHNV, CDR2 YYDKDF, per germline (reference sequence). The CDR3 loop spans 15 amino acids. V was cut by 0 bases and J by 4 bases, with 10 bases left in between. CDR3 loop: CATSRDLGGNQPQHF. The CDR3 nucleotides read TGTGCCACCAGCAGAGATCTGGGGGGAAATCAGCCCCAGCATTTT.

This rearrangement joins TRBV11-3 to TRBJ2-1; D perhaps matches TRBD1 (6 bases). The CDR3 contains 14 residues. Per the germline V gene, CDR1 is SGHNT and CDR2 is YENEEA. The V end lost 2 bases, the J end lost 7 bases, and 12 bases lay between the germline ends. Written as DNA, the CDR3 is TGTGCCAGCAGCTTACGGGACAAAGGGAATGAGCAGTTCTTC. It is translated as CASSLRDKGNEQFF.

CDR3 DNA: TGTGCCAGCAGCCATGGGGGGGGACAGCTTAACACTGAAGCTTTCTTT. Protein sequence: CASSHGGGQLNTEAFF. This chain links TRBV7-6 with TRBJ1-1; 7 bases are a match to TRBD1. The germline gives CDR1 SGHVS, CDR2 FNYEAQ. V shed 5 bases and J 2 bases; nucleotides not matched to a gene: 11. The CDR3 spans 16 residues.

The rearrangement links TRBV11-3 to TRBJ2-5; D is possibly TRBD1 (5 bases). The CDR3 has 14 amino acids. Trimming shortened V by 5 bases and J by 0 bases, and 10 bases separated the two germline ends. Germline CDR1 reads SGHNT; CDR2 reads YENEEA. This chain's CDR3 is CASSPGQNQETQYF. For the CDR3, the DNA is TGTGCCAGCAGCCCCGGACAAAACCAAGAGACCCAGTACTTC.

The chain carries TRBV6-1 and TRBJ2-7, with D possibly matching TRBD2 (6 bases). Trimming pared 3 bases from V and 3 bases from J, leaving 9 bases between. In germline, CDR1 is MNHNS, CDR2 SASEGT. The CDR3 extends over 13 amino acids. The chain's CDR3 is CASSDFSGYEQYF. In nucleotides, the CDR3 is TGTGCCAGCAGTGATTTTAGCGGCTACGAGCAGTACTTC.

A note on this clone: The sample holds other DNA sequences that translate to the same CDR3. The CDR3 protein is CSANRDTQYF. The DNA for the CDR3 is TGCAGTGCTAACAGAGATACGCAGTATTTT. The chain has TRBV20-1 and TRBJ2-3; D call uncertain. The CDR3 is 10 residues long. The V end lost 4 bases, the J end lost 5 bases, and 4 bases lay between the germline ends. Germline loops: CDR1 DFQATT, CDR2 SNEGSKA (reference sequence).